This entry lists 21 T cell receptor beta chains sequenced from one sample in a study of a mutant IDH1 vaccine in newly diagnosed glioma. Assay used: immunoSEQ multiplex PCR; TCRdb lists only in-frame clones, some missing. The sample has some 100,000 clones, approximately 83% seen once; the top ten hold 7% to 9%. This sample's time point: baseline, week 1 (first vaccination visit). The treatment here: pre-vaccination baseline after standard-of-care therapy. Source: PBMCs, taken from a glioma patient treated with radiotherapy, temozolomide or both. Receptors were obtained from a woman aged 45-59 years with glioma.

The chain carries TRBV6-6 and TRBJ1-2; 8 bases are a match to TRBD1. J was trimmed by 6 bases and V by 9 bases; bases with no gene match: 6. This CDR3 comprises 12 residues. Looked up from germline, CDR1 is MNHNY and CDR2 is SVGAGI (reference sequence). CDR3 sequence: CASSTGAHGYTF. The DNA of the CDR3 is TGTGCCAGTTCGACAGGGGCGCATGGCTACACCTTC.

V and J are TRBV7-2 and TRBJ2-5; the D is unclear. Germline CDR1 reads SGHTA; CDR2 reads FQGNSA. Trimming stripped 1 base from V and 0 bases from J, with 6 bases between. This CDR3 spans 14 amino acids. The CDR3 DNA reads TGTGCCAGCAGCTTAGATCCGTACCAAGAGACCCAGTACTTC. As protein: CASSLDPYQETQYF.

The CDR3 bases are TGTGCCACCAGCAGAGCCGGGGAAGAGACCCAGTACTTC. Translated: CATSRAGEETQYF. The J gene is TRBJ2-5, the V gene TRBV15; perhaps TRBD2 as D (5 bases). Germline-derived CDR1 and CDR2 are LNHNV and YYDKDF (reference sequence). Trimming pared 1 base from V and 3 bases from J, leaving 6 bases between. This CDR3 contains 13 residues. Full variable domain (remainder filled in from reference TRBV15 and TRBJ2-5): DAMVIQNPRYQVTQFGKPVTLSCSQTLNHNVMYWYQQKSSQAPKLLFHYYDKDFNNEADTPDNFQSRRPNTSFCFLDIRSPGLGDTAMYLCATSRAGEETQYFGPGTRLLVL.

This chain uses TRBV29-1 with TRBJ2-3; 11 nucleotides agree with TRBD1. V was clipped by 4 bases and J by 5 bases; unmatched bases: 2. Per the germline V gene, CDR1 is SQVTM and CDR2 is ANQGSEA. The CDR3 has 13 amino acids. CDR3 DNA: TGCAGCGTTGTAGGGACAGGGGGAGATACGCAGTATTTT. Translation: CSVVGTGGDTQYF.

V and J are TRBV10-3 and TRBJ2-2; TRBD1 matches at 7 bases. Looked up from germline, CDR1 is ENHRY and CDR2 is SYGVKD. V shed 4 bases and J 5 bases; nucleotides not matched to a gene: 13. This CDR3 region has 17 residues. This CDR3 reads CAISAFAGTEATGELFF. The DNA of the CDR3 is TGTGCCATCAGTGCCTTCGCCGGGACAGAAGCGACCGGGGAGCTGTTTTTT.

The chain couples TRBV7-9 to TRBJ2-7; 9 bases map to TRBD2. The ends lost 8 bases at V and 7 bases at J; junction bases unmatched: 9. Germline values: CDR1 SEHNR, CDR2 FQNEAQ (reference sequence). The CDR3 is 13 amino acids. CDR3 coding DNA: TGTGCCAGCCACGCGGCGGGGGGGCAGGAGCAGTACTTC. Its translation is CASHAAGGQEQYF.

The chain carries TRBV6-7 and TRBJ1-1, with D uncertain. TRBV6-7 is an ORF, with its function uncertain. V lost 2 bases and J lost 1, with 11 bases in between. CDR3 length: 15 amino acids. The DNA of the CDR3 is TGTGCCAGCAGTTACCTTCCATGGACGAACACTGAAGCTTTCTTT. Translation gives CASSYLPWTNTEAFF.

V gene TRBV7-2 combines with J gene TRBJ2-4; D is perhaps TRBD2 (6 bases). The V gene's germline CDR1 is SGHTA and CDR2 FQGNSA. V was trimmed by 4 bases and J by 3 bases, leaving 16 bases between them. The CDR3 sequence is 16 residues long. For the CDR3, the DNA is TGTGCCAGCAGCTGGGGGGTTATCCTTGACAAAAACATTCAGTACTTC. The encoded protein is CASSWGVILDKNIQYF.

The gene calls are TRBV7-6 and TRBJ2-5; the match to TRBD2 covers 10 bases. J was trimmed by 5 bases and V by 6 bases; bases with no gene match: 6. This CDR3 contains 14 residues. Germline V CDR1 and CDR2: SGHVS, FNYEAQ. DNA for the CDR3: TGTGCCAGCAGGGGCCTAGCGGGGGTGGAGACCCAGTACTTC. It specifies CASRGLAGVETQYF.

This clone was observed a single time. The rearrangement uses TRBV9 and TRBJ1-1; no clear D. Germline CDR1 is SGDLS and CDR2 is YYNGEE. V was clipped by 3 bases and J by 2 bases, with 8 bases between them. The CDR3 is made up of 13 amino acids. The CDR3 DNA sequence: TGTGCCAGCAGCGCGACACCTAACACTGAAGCTTTCTTT. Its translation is CASSATPNTEAFF.

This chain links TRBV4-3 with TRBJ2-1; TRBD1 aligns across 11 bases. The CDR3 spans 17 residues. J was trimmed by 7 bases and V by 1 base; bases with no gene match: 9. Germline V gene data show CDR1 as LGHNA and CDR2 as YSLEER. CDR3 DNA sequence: TGCGCCAGCAGCCAAGCCGGGACAGGGGGTTTCGGGAATGAGCAGTTCTTC. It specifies CASSQAGTGGFGNEQFF.

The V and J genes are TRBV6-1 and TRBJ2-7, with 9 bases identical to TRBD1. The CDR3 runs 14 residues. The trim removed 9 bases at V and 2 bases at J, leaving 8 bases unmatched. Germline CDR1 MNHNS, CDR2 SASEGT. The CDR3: CASEQGARTYEQYF. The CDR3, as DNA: TGTGCCAGTGAACAGGGGGCTAGGACCTACGAGCAGTACTTC.

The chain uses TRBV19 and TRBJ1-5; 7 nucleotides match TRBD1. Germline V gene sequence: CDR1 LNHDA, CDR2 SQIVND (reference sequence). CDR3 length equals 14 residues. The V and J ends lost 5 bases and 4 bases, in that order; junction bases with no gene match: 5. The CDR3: CASSVQGTNQPQHF. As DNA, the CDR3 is TGTGCCAGTAGTGTACAGGGGACTAATCAGCCCCAGCATTTT.

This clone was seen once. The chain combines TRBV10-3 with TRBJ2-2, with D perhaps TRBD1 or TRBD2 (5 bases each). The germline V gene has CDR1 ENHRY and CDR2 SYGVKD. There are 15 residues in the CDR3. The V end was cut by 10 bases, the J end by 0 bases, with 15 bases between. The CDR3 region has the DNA TGTGCCACCCCCCGGGACCGCTCGAACACCGGGGAGCTGTTTTTT. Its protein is CATPRDRSNTGELFF.

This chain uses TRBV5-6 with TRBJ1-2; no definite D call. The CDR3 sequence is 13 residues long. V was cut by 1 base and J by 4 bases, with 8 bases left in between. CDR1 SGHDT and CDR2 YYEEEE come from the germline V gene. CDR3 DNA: TGTGCCAGCAGCTTGTCCGGTGGCTATGGCTACACCTTC. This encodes CASSLSGGYGYTF.

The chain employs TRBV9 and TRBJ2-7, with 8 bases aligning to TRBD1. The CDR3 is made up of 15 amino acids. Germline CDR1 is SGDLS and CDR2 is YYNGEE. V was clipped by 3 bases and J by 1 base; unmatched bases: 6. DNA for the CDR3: TGTGCCAGCAGCGGACAGGGGATAGGTTCCTACGAGCAGTACTTC. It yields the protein CASSGQGIGSYEQYF.

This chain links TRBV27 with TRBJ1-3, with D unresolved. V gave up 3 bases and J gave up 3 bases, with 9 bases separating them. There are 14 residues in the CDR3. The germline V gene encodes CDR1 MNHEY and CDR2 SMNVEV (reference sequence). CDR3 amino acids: CASSFRLGGNTIYF. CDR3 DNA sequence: TGTGCCAGCAGTTTTCGCTTAGGTGGAAACACCATATATTTT.

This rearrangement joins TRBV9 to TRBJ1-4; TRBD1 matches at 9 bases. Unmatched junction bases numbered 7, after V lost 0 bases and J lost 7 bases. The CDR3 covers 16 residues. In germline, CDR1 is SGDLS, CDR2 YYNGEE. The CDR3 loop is CASSVGQGQGSEKLFF. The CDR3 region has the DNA TGTGCCAGCAGCGTAGGGCAAGGACAGGGGTCTGAAAAACTGTTTTTT.

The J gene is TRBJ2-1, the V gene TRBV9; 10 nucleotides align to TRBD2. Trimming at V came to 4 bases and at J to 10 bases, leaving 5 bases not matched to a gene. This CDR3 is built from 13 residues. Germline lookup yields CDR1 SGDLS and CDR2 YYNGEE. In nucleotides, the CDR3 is TGTGCCAGCAGCCTCCGACTAGCGGGCGAGCAGTTCTTC. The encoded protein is CASSLRLAGEQFF. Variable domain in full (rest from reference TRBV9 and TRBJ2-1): DSGVTQTPKHLITATGQRVTLRCSPRSGDLSVYWYQQSLDQGLQFLIQYYNGEERAKGNILERFSAQQFPDLHSELNLSSLELGDSALYFCASSLRLAGEQFFGPGTRLTVL.

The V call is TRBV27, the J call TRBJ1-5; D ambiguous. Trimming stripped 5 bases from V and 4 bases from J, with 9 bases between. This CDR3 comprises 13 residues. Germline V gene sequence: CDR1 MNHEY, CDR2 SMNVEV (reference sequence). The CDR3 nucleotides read TGTGCCAGCAGTCCATCGATGAATCAGCCCCAGCATTTT. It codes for CASSPSMNQPQHF.

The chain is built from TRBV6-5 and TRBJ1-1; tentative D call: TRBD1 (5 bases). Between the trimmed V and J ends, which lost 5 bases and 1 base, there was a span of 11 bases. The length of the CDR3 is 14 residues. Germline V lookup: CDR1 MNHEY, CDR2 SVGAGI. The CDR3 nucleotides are TGTGCCAGCAGTAGGGGACGGTCGAACACTGAAGCTTTCTTT. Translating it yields CASSRGRSNTEAFF.